Below are 29 T cell receptor beta chains sequenced from a single sample in a study of blood T cells in healthy people across ages. PCR was performed a second time for about 6 to 12 cycles using a sample-barcoded 5' primer and a J-beta primer mix. TCRdb redid the calling of the 5' RACE reads with MiXCR, one entry per CDR3 protein. The sample lists approximately 1.5 million distinct CDR3 sequences; approximately 32% were seen once. The sample taken for sequencing was blood. The origin of the receptors is a woman aged 30 to 39 in good health.

This clonotype was counted only a few times. CDR3 sequence reads: CASSLGLLAGALETQYF. As DNA, the CDR3 is TGCGCCAGCAGCTTGGGGTTACTAGCGGGGGCGTTAGAGACCCAGTACTTC. J is TRBJ2-5 and V is TRBV5-1; 11 bases map to TRBD2. The CDR3 has 17 residues. Trimming took 0 bases from V and 4 from J; bases not matched to a gene: 8. Germline loops: CDR1 SGHRS, CDR2 YFSETQ.

The chain has TRBV4-1 and TRBJ1-5; weak D call: TRBD1 (6 bases). This CDR3 is built from 17 residues. Germline CDR1 is MGHRA and CDR2 is YSYEKL. V lost 3 bases and J lost 3, with 18 bases in between. The DNA for the CDR3 is TGCGCCAGCAGCCAGAAGTCGGCGCCAGGGGACAATCAGCCCCAGCATTTT. It yields the protein CASSQKSAPGDNQPQHF.

This clonotype was observed a few times. V is TRBV5-6 and J is TRBJ2-7, with D tentatively TRBD1 or TRBD2 (6 bases each). There are 14 residues in the CDR3. Trimming took 3 bases from V and 0 from J, leaving 10 bases between them. Germline V lookup: CDR1 SGHDT, CDR2 YYEEEE. CDR3 residues: CASSWGDNSYEQYF. DNA of the CDR3: TGTGCCAGCAGCTGGGGGGACAACTCCTACGAGCAGTACTTC.

A few counts support this clonotype. This chain joins TRBV9 and TRBJ2-1; TRBD1 matches at 7 bases. Germline lookup yields CDR1 SGDLS and CDR2 YYNGEE. V shed 0 bases, J shed 7 bases, and the junction held 7 bases outside the gene matches. The CDR3 spans 15 residues. The CDR3 loop reads CASSVAAPTGNEQFF. The CDR3 DNA reads TGTGCCAGCAGCGTAGCGGCGCCGACAGGGAATGAGCAGTTCTTC.

This chain links TRBV6-1 with TRBJ2-2, with D perhaps TRBD2 (6 bases). V lost 1 base, J lost 5 bases, and 20 bases lay in between. Per germline, CDR1 MNHNS and CDR2 SASEGT. The CDR3 contains 18 residues. The CDR3 DNA reads TGTGCCAGCAGTGAAGGGGTAGCGGTGTTCGCGGGAACCGGGGAGCTGTTTTTT. Protein: CASSEGVAVFAGTGELFF.

This clonotype has just a few counts. The rearrangement uses TRBV30 and TRBJ2-1, with unresolved D. V lost 1 base to trimming and J lost 0 bases, with 7 bases between them. CDR1 and CDR2 from the germline V gene are GTSNPN and SVGIG (reference sequence). The CDR3 covers 14 residues. CDR3 bases: TGTGCCTGGAGTGCCTATAGCTCCTACAATGAGCAGTTCTTC. It yields the protein CAWSAYSSYNEQFF.

V is TRBV10-3 and J is TRBJ2-5; D is undetermined. CDR1 is ENHRY, CDR2 SYGVKD, per germline. The length of the CDR3 is 15 residues. The ends were cut back, 3 bases at V and 0 bases at J, with 11 bases in the middle. In nucleotides, the CDR3 is TGTGCCATCAGTGACCCTAACCTGTACCAAGAGACCCAGTACTTC. Its protein is CAISDPNLYQETQYF.

The V gene is TRBV6-6, the J gene TRBJ1-1; tentatively, D is TRBD1 (6 bases). Deletions cut 8 bases from V and 1 base from J, with 11 bases between. The CDR3 runs 13 residues. Looked up from germline, CDR1 is MNHNY and CDR2 is SVGAGI (reference sequence). This CDR3 is CASGGGRNTEAFF. The CDR3 region has the DNA TGTGCCAGCGGGGGCGGGAGGAACACTGAAGCTTTCTTT.

As for this clonotype: The junction differs from germline at one of its ends, possibly a read error. V is TRBV7-8 and J is TRBJ2-7; unclear D gene. Germline lookup yields CDR1 SGHVS and CDR2 FQNEAQ. The length of the CDR3 is 15 residues. DNA for the CDR3: TGTGCCAGCAGCTTACGTCGGCGGATGTCCTCCGAGCAGTACTTC. Translated: CASSLRRRMSSEQYF.

The CDR3 nucleotides read TGCAGTGCTAGAGTAAGGTTTAATGAAAAACTGTTTTTT. Translation: CSARVRFNEKLFF. The chain combines TRBV20-1 with TRBJ1-4; unclear D gene. There are 13 residues in the CDR3. V was trimmed by 1 base and J by 4 bases, leaving 7 bases between them. Per the germline V gene, CDR1 is DFQATT and CDR2 is SNEGSKA (reference sequence).

This clonotype occurred many times. The CDR3 sequence: CATTGTGANVLTF. The CDR3 DNA is TGTGCCACGACAGGGACCGGGGCCAACGTCCTGACTTTC. The chain carries TRBV10-3 and TRBJ2-6; 7 bases map to TRBD1. With V trimmed by 10 bases and J by 4 bases, 4 bases remained unmatched. This CDR3 region has 13 residues. Per the germline V gene, CDR1 is ENHRY and CDR2 is SYGVKD.

The chain couples TRBV11-1 to TRBJ2-1, with D unclear. Looked up from germline, CDR1 is SGHAT and CDR2 is FQDESV (reference sequence). The V end lost 4 bases, the J end lost 0 bases, and 13 bases lay between the germline ends. The CDR3 sequence is 16 residues long. The CDR3 nucleotides read TGTGCCAGCAGCTCGGTGGTAAGCAGCTCCTACAATGAGCAGTTCTTC. It is translated as CASSSVVSSSYNEQFF.

The V gene is TRBV5-1, the J gene TRBJ2-1, with 11 bases aligning to TRBD2. Germline lookup yields CDR1 SGHRS and CDR2 YFSETQ. Losses at the gene ends were 3 bases for V and 0 bases for J; bases not matched to a gene: 11. The CDR3 loop spans 19 amino acids. The CDR3 region is CASSWTGASGGSSYNEQFF. The CDR3 DNA reads as TGCGCCAGCAGCTGGACCGGGGCTAGCGGGGGGAGCTCCTACAATGAGCAGTTCTTC.

The table lists this clonotype with a few counts. This sequence joins TRBV4-2 and TRBJ2-7, with D maybe TRBD2 (5 bases). CDR1 and CDR2 (germline): LGHNA, YNFKEQ. CDR3 length: 19 amino acids. V was trimmed by 0 bases and J by 7 bases, leaving 28 bases between them. DNA for the CDR3: TGTGCCAGCAGCCAAGATCCCCCGTTTTCGGCTAGCAATCATTGGGAGCAGTACTTC. Translated, it gives CASSQDPPFSASNHWEQYF.

This clonotype has a handful of counts. V gene TRBV24-1 combines with J gene TRBJ1-2; 8 bases are shared with TRBD1. Germline CDR1 and CDR2: KGHDR and SFDVKD. This CDR3 is 16 amino acids long. The V gene end was trimmed by 4 bases and the J gene end by 2 bases; junction bases not matched to a gene: 8. This chain's CDR3 is CATSDPGTGANYGYTF. The DNA of the CDR3 is TGTGCCACCAGTGACCCCGGGACAGGTGCGAACTATGGCTACACCTTC.

The chain couples TRBV20-1 to TRBJ1-5, with D uncertain. V was shortened by 0 bases and J by 3 bases, with 12 bases between the two germline ends. Per germline, CDR1 DFQATT and CDR2 SNEGSKA (reference sequence). This CDR3 is 15 amino acids long. In nucleotides, the CDR3 is TGCAGTGCTAGAGATTTAGGGCAACCCAATCAGCCCCAGCATTTT. Translating gives CSARDLGQPNQPQHF.

V is TRBV11-2 and J is TRBJ2-6; D possibly corresponds to TRBD2 (7 bases). V dropped 5 bases and J dropped 2 bases, with 13 bases sitting between them. The CDR3 contains 16 residues. Germline CDR1 SGHAT, CDR2 FQNNGV. This chain's CDR3 is CASSGRGGAGANVLTF. CDR3 DNA sequence: TGTGCCAGCAGCGGGAGGGGGGGCGCTGGGGCCAACGTCCTGACTTTC.

The V gene is TRBV6-5, the J gene TRBJ2-1, with 8 bases aligning to TRBD2. The length of the CDR3 is 14 residues. V dropped 10 bases and J dropped 6; count of bases not matched to a gene: 11. Germline V CDR1 and CDR2: MNHEY, SVGAGI. The CDR3 region has the DNA TGTGCCAACTTCCCGGGAGGGAAATGCAATGAGCAGTTCTTC. Amino acid sequence: CANFPGGKCNEQFF.

The V gene is TRBV29-1, the J gene TRBJ2-7, with D perhaps being TRBD1 or TRBD2 (6 bases each). CDR1 and CDR2 from the germline V gene are SQVTM and ANQGSEA. The CDR3 sequence is 12 residues long. With 6 bases removed from V and 6 bases from J, the gap between germline ends came to 15 bases. Here the CDR3 reads CSVSEGVSEQYF. CDR3 bases: TGCAGCGTCTCGGAGGGGGTTAGCGAGCAGTACTTC.

The V and J genes are TRBV20-1 and TRBJ2-7; 7 bases agree with TRBD2. The CDR3 length is 13 residues. CDR1 is DFQATT and CDR2 is SNEGSKA in the germline V gene (reference sequence). With V trimmed by 5 bases and J by 3 bases, 7 bases remained unmatched. The CDR3, as DNA: TGCAGTGCTCCGGGGGGTCTTGGCTACGAGCAGTACTTC. Translated, it gives CSAPGGLGYEQYF.

This clonotype was seen only a few times. The chain couples TRBV6-5 to TRBJ1-1; D might be TRBD1 (5 bases). The V and J ends lost 9 bases and 1 base respectively, with 12 bases between them. The CDR3 has 13 residues. Germline-derived CDR1 and CDR2 are MNHEY and SVGAGI. CDR3 coding DNA: TGTGCCAGGACCGGGGGGGGGAACACTGAAGCTTTCTTT. As protein: CARTGGGNTEAFF.

The chain joins TRBV7-7 to TRBJ2-5; tentatively, D is TRBD2 (6 bases). Germline V gene data show CDR1 as SSHAT and CDR2 as FNYEAQ (reference sequence). This CDR3 has 14 residues. Trimming took 5 bases from V and 5 from J, leaving 15 bases between them. In DNA form, the CDR3 reads TGTGCCAGCAGCGGGGACTCTGTCGGGGAGACCCAGTACTTC. Encoded protein: CASSGDSVGETQYF.

This clonotype was found a few times. The V gene is TRBV12-3 or TRBV12-4, the J gene TRBJ1-2, with 7 positions matching TRBD1. The junction had 4 bases not matched to a gene; V was cut back by 5 bases and J by 4 bases. The CDR3 extends over 13 amino acids. The DNA of the CDR3 is TGTGCCAGCAGTCCGGGACAGCCCTATGGCTACACCTTC. This codes for CASSPGQPYGYTF.

This clonotype was observed many times. The chain combines TRBV7-9 with TRBJ2-7; possible D gene TRBD2, 5 bases. The CDR3 has 12 residues. With 1 base removed from V and 6 bases from J, the gap between germline ends came to 7 bases. The germline CDR1 and CDR2 sequences are SEHNR and FQNEAQ (reference sequence). The CDR3: CASSLVRAEQYF. The CDR3 DNA sequence: TGTGCCAGCAGCTTAGTGAGGGCCGAGCAGTACTTC.

This clonotype appeared once. This sequence joins TRBV20-1 and TRBJ2-7, with D uncertain. The CDR3 totals 13 residues. Per the germline V gene, CDR1 is DFQATT and CDR2 is SNEGSKA (reference sequence). Between the trimmed V and J ends, which lost 7 bases and 5 bases, there was a span of 18 bases. The CDR3 region is CSVSSTGENEQYF. In DNA form, the CDR3 reads TGCAGTGTTTCATCGACTGGGGAAAACGAGCAGTACTTC.

The chain joins TRBV7-6 to TRBJ2-3, with D possibly matching TRBD2 (6 bases). V was clipped by 2 bases and J by 6 bases, with 15 bases between them. Per germline, CDR1 SGHVS and CDR2 FNYEAQ. There are 15 residues in the CDR3. This chain's CDR3 is CASSLKAGFGDTQYF. In DNA, the CDR3 is TGTGCCAGCAGCTTAAAAGCGGGTTTTGGGGATACGCAGTATTTT.

The sample holds a few counts of this clonotype. The chain is built from TRBV12-3 or TRBV12-4 and TRBJ1-5; D unresolved. Trimming shortened V by 5 bases and J by 7 bases, and 12 bases separated the two germline ends. The CDR3 covers 13 residues. The chain's CDR3 is CASSPRFNQPQHF. The CDR3 DNA follows: TGTGCCAGCAGTCCCCGTTTCAACCAGCCCCAGCATTTT.

Worth noting for this clonotype: Likely a read error: the CDR3 ends without its conserved phenylalanine or tryptophan. V gene TRBV12-3 or TRBV12-4 combines with J gene TRBJ1-2; 8 bases line up with TRBD1. The CDR3 is 12 residues long. The V segment lost 3 bases and the J segment 7 bases; nucleotides outside the gene matches: 1. CDR3 DNA sequence: TGTGCCAGCAGTTTGGGGACAGGTGGCTACACCTGC. Its protein product is CASSLGTGGYTC.

In this sample, this clonotype turned up a few times. This rearrangement joins TRBV2 to TRBJ2-1; 10 bases are shared with TRBD2. Unmatched junction bases numbered 5, after V lost 4 bases and J lost 8 bases. The CDR3 loop spans 14 amino acids. CDR1 is SNHLY, CDR2 FYNNEI, per germline. CDR3 in DNA: TGTGCCAGCAGTGTAGCGGGAGGTTCTGATGAGCAGTTCTTC. Amino acids: CASSVAGGSDEQFF.